This TCR beta chain was retrieved from a study of T cell repertoires in cytomegalovirus infection. Across the whole study: It can be stated that public TCR beta signatures indicated CMV infection as well as a matching HLA type. Broader study findings: Of the TCR beta families, the public ones yielded a cumulative frequency that identified carriers of CMV plus the relevant HLA.

MiXCR was run by TCRdb on the reads, yielding one entry per CDR3 protein. The sample consists of around 710,000 distinct CDR3 sequences, just under 30% of them appearing once. This clonotype occurred a few times. Antigen: not known. The source material was cultured CD8+ T cells from PBMCs, sampled from culture after CMV antigen stimulation. The receptor's source is a human donor in good health (CMV status not recorded). Some clones in this sample may be carry-over from other donors' samples.

The DNA for the CDR3 is TGTGCCAGCAGTGTGTTAATTGGGGACAGTCTCCGTAGCAATCAGCCCCAGCATTTT. This sequence encodes CASSVLIGDSLRSNQPQHF. The rearrangement joins TRBV2 to TRBJ1-5, with 7 positions matching TRBD1. This CDR3 has 19 residues. Trimming at V came to 4 bases and at J to 0 bases, leaving 15 bases not matched to a gene. Germline V lookup: CDR1 SNHLY, CDR2 FYNNEI.